Sequencing of this TCR beta chain was carried out in a study of blood T cells in healthy people across ages. In regard to this clonotype: Antigen unknown.

Next came a second PCR, run for roughly 6 to 11 cycles, which used a sample-barcoded 5' primer along with a J-beta primer mix. Each cDNA molecule was tagged by a template-switch adaptor with 12 random nucleotides. TCRdb independently ran MiXCR on the 5' RACE reads; one entry per CDR3 protein. The sample lists around 940,000 distinct CDR3 sequences, just over 50% occurring once. From germline, CDR1 is SGHNT and CDR2 YYREEE (reference sequence). CDR3 length: 15 amino acids. Unmatched junction bases numbered 12, after V lost 2 bases and J lost 7 bases. Overall study results and limits: It was held that diversity estimates obtained from one million T cells represented underestimates.

This TCR was recovered from a woman aged 55-70 years in good health. Material for sequencing was blood. The chain uses TRBV5-4 and TRBJ2-7, with TRBD2 identical over 7 bases. The CDR3 nucleotides read TGTGCCAGCAGCTTAGGAGCGGGAACTGGTGGGGAGCAGTACTTC. This sequence encodes CASSLGAGTGGEQYF.